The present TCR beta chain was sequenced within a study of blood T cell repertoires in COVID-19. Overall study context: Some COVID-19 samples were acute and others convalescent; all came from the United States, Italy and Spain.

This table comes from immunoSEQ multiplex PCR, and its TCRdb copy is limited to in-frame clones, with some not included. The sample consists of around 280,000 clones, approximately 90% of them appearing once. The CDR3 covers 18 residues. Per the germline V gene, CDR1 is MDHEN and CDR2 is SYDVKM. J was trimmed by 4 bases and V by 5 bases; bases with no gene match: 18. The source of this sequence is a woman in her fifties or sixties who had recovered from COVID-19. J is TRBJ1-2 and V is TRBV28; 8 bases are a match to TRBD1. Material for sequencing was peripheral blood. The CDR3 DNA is TGTGCCAGCAGTCACGACAGGGGAATCGTCCATCTCGGCTATGGCTACACCTTC. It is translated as CASSHDRGIVHLGYGYTF.